This T cell receptor beta chain was obtained from a study of human T cells and chemical hapten exposure. Study in general: An area of 2 cm by approximately 2 cm on upper inner arm skin received 2% DPC for sensitization. Patch tests of 0.01% DPC on the upper back were read at 6 days. Whole-study results and caveats: Against controls, expanded TCRs gave rise to significantly more large CDR3 similarity clusters.

Germline CDR1 reads SQVTM; CDR2 reads ANQGSEA. This CDR3 comprises 10 residues. Time point described: patch test 1, 2 weeks after DPC sensitization. Indicated treatment: therapeutic diphenylcyclopropenone sensitization with weekly scalp DPC. Via MiXCR, TCRdb re-called the RACE reads, giving one row per CDR3 protein. The sample holds 95,000 to 150,000 distinct CDR3 sequences, about 13% seen once. Concerning this clonotype: Its target is not known. Mismatch with germline at one junction end may stem from a read error.

This chain uses TRBV29-1 with TRBJ2-3; D unresolved. Specimen: whole blood, collected in connection with sensitization to the hapten diphenylcyclopropenone (DPC). This sequence originates from a man in his late teens or twenties with alopecia areata. Some clones in this sample may be carry-over from other donors' samples. The CDR3 bases are TGCAGCGCTGAAGGAAATACGCAGTATTTT. Translating gives CSAEGNTQYF.